This T cell receptor (beta chain) was captured by sequencing in a study of blood T cells in healthy people across ages. This clonotype was seen ten or more times. Its specificity is unknown. The use of a sample-barcoded 5' primer and a J-beta primer mix characterized a second PCR of about 7 to 12 cycles. The template-switch adaptor was a 5' adaptor with 12 random nucleotides. It tagged each cDNA molecule. In TCRdb, the 5' RACE reads were re-called with MiXCR into one record per CDR3 protein. The sample lists about 930,000 distinct CDR3 sequences, 25% to 35% occurring once. Study-level results: Possibly, changes in expanded clonotypes were confounded because donor CMV status was unknown.

This CDR3 has 15 amino acids. Trimming removed 5 bases at V and 6 bases at J, with 20 bases between. These same records also appear under a second study, on T cells of mothers and their children.

The sequenced sample was blood. This chain uses TRBV12-3 or TRBV12-4 with TRBJ2-7, with a possible D match to TRBD2 (7 bases). The sequence derives from a woman aged 40 to 55 in good health. CDR3 DNA: TGTGCCAGCAGTCCCCGTCGCGGGGGCGCGGGCGAGCAGTACTTC. Amino acids: CASSPRRGGAGEQYF.